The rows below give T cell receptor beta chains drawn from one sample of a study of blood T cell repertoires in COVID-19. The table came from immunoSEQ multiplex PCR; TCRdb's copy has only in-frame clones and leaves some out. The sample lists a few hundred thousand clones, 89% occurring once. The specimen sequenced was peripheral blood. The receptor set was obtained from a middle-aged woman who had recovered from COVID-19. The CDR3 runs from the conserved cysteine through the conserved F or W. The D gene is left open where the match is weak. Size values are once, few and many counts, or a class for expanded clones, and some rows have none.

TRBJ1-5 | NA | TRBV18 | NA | CASSPIEGQPQHF | TGTGCCAGCTCACCTATTGAGGGTCAGCCCCAGCATTTT
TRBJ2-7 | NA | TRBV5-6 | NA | CASSFGQGGYEQYF | TGTGCCAGCAGCTTTGGGCAGGGGGGCTACGAGCAGTACTTC
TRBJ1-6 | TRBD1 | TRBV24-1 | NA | CATSLGDRVGSDSPLHF | TGTGCCACCAGTTTAGGGGACAGGGTGGGGTCAGATTCACCCCTCCACTTT
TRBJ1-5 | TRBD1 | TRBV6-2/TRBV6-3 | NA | CASSRTGGGNQPQHF | TGTGCCAGCAGCCGTACAGGGGGCGGCAATCAGCCCCAGCATTTT
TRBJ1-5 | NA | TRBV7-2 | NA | CASSLGRSNQPQHF | TGTGCCAGCAGCTTAGGGCGGAGCAATCAGCCCCAGCATTTT
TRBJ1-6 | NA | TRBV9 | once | CASSAHDYNSPLHF | TGTGCCAGCAGCGCACATGACTATAATTCACCCCTCCACTTT
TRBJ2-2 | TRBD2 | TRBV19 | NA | CASSRPSGGANTGELFF | TGTGCCAGTAGTAGGCCTAGCGGGGGGGCAAACACCGGGGAGCTGTTTTTT
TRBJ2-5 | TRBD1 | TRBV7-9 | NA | CASSPDSDRGPQETQYF | TGTGCCAGCAGCCCCGACTCGGACAGGGGACCCCAAGAGACCCAGTACTTC
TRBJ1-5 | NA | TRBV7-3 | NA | CASSLSRDQPQHF | TGTGCCAGCAGCTTAAGCAGGGATCAGCCCCAGCATTTT
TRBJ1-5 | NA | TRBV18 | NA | CASSPNGGGNNQPQHF | TGTGCCAGCTCACCAAATGGGGGGGGCAACAATCAGCCCCAGCATTTT
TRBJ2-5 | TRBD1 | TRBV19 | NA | CASSEGAEETQYF | TGTGCCAGTAGCGAGGGGGCCGAAGAGACCCAGTACTTC
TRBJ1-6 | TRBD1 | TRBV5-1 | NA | CASSPGGYRGGSPLHF | TGCGCCAGCAGCCCGGGTGGGTACAGGGGTGGTTCACCCCTCCACTTT
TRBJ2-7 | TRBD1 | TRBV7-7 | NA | CASSTRDRQISYEQYF | TGTGCCAGCAGCACCCGGGACAGGCAAATATCCTACGAGCAGTACTTC
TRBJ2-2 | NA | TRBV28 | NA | CASSPLAGATGELFF | TGTGCCAGCAGCCCACTGGCGGGGGCCACCGGGGAGCTGTTTTTT
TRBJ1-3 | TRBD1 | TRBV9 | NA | CASTPGGRGRNTIYF | TGTGCCAGCACCCCCGGCGGCAGGGGGCGGAACACCATATATTTT
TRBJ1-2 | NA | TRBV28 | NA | CASSFLSGDGYTF | TGTGCCAGCAGTTTTTTATCGGGGGATGGCTACACCTTC
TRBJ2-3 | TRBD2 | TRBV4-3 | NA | CASSQDRLAGGDTQYF | TGCGCCAGCAGCCAAGATCGACTAGCAGGAGGAGATACGCAGTATTTT
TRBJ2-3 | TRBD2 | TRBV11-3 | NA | CASSWTSGSTDTQYF | TGTGCCAGCAGCTGGACTAGCGGTAGCACAGATACGCAGTATTTT
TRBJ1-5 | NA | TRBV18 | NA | CASSPNRQTSNQPQHF | TGTGCCAGCTCACCGAATCGACAGACTAGCAATCAGCCCCAGCATTTT
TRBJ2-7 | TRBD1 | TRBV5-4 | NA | CASKEGQGDWFYEQYF | TGTGCCAGCAAGGAGGGACAGGGGGATTGGTTCTACGAGCAGTACTTC
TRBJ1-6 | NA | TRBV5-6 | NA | CASSLPENSPLHF | TGTGCCAGCAGCTTACCGGAGAATTCACCCCTCCACTTT
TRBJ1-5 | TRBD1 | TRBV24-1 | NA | CATSAGTGVLWGNQPQHF | TGTGCCACCAGTGCCGGGACAGGGGTCCTATGGGGCAATCAGCCCCAGCATTTT
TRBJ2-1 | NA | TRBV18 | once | CASSKLLEQFF | TGTGCCAGCTCAAAGTTACTTGAGCAGTTCTTC
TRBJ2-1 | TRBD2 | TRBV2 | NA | CASSALAGLYNEQFF | TGTGCCAGCAGTGCGCTAGCGGGACTCTACAATGAGCAGTTCTTC
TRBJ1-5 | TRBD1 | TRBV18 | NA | CASSPTGNNQPQHF | TGTGCCAGCTCACCGACAGGGAATAATCAGCCCCAGCATTTT
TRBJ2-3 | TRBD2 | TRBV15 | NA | CATSRLAGDSVTQYF | TGTGCCACCTCCCGACTAGCGGGAGATTCGGTTACGCAGTATTTT
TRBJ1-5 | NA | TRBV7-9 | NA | CASSLEREDWSNQPQHF | TGTGCCAGCAGCTTAGAAAGAGAAGATTGGAGCAATCAGCCCCAGCATTTT
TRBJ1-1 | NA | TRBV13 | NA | CASSLRVGNTEAFF | TGTGCCAGCAGCTTACGGGTGGGGAACACTGAAGCTTTCTTT